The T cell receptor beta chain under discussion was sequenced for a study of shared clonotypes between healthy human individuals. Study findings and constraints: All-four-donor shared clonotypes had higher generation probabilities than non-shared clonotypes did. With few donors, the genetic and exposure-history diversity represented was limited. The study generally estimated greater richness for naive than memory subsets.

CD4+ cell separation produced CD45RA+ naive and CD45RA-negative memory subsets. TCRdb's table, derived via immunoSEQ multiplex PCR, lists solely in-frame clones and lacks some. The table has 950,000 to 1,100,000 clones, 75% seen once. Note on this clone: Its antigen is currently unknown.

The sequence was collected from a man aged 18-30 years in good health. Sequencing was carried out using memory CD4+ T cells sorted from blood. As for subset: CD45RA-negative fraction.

As DNA, the CDR3 is TGTGCCAGTAGTGGACAGGTCGGCTCTGGAAACACCATATATTTT. Protein sequence: CASSGQVGSGNTIYF. V gene TRBV19 combines with J gene TRBJ1-3; 7 positions agree with TRBD1. Germline V gene data show CDR1 as LNHDA and CDR2 as SQIVND (reference sequence). The CDR3 sequence is 15 residues long. After removal of 5 bases from V and 0 bases from J, the junction contained 4 bases not matched to a gene.